This T cell receptor (beta chain) was retrieved from a study of graft-versus-host responses after intestinal transplantation. Study context: Induction with anti-thymocyte globulin, then tacrolimus and steroids for around three years, was given to all recipients.

Study-level results: Peak levels of circulating GvH clones tracked with early post-transplant HvG declines.

In the case of this clone: Its matching antigen is unknown. The same CDR3 also results from other DNA sequences found in this sample.

Intraepithelial and lamina propria lymphocytes were released after the graft tissue was processed. Measured with immunoSEQ multiplex PCR; TCRdb has only the in-frame clones, and not every one. The data show about 63,000 clones, roughly 90% seen once. The germline V gene has CDR1 MNHEY and CDR2 SVGAGI. V was shortened by 2 bases and J by 1 base, with 5 bases between the two germline ends. There are 13 residues in the CDR3. The clonotype comes from a human patient who received an intestinal transplant, so some T cells may come from the graft donor. This rearrangement joins TRBV6-5 to TRBJ1-1; D not resolved. Sequences were derived from ileum tissue, sampled more than 350 days after transplant. The chain's CDR3 is CASSYAENTEAFF. In nucleotides, the CDR3 is TGTGCCAGCAGTTACGCAGAGAACACTGAAGCTTTCTTT.